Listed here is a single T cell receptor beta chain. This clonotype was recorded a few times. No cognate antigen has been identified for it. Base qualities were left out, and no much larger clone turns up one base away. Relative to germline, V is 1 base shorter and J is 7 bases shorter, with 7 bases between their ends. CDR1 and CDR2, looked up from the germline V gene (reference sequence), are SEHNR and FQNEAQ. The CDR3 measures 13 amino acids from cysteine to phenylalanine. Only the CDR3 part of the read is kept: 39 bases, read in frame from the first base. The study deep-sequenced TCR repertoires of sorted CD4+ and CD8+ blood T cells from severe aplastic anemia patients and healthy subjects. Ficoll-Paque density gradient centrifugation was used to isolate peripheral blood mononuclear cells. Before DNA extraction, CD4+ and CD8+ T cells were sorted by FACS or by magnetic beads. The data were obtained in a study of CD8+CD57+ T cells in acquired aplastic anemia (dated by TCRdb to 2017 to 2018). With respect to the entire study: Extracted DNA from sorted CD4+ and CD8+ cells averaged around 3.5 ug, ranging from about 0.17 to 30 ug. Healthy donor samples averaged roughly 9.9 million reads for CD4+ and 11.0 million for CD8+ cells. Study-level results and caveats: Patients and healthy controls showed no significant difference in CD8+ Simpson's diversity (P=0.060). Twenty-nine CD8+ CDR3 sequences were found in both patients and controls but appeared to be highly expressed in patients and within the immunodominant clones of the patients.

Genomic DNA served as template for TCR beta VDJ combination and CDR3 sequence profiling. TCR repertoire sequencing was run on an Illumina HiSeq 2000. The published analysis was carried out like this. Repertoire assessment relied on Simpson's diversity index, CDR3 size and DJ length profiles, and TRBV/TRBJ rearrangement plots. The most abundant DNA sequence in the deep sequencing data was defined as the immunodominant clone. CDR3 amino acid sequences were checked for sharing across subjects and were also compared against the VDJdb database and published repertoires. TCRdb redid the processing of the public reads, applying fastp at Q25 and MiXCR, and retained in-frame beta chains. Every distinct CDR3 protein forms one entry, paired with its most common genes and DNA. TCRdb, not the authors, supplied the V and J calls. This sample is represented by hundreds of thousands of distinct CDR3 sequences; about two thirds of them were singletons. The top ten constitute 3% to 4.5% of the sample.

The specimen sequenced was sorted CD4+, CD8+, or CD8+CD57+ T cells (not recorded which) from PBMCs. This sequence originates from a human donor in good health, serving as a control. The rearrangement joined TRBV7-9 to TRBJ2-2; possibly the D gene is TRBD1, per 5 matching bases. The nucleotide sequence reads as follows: TGTGCCAGCAGCTTAGTGGGGCGCGGGGAGCTGTTTTTT. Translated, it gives CASSLVGRGELFF.